This is a list of T cell receptor beta chains from one sample in a study of cytomegalovirus exposure and HLA in healthy donors. The method was immunoSEQ multiplex PCR; TCRdb's version includes in-frame clones alone and lacks a portion of them. The table includes tens of thousands of clones, about 72% detected once. Input material: PBMCs. The receptors originated from a man under 40 in good health and CMV-seronegative. Both conserved end residues are part of each CDR3. Fields, in order: clone size, D gene, J gene, CDR3 length, V gene, CDR3 protein, CDR3 DNA. D genes are given only for firm matches. Not every row has a clone size; where given, it reads once, few, many or a size class.

size: NA; D: NA; J: TRBJ1-1; length: 12; V: TRBV6-6; CDR3: CASTRGDTEAFF; DNA: TGTGCCAGCACCCGGGGGGACACTGAAGCTTTCTTT
size: NA; D: NA; J: TRBJ1-2; length: 13; V: TRBV27; CDR3: CASRQTVFDGYTF; DNA: TGTGCCAGCAGGCAGACAGTTTTTGATGGCTACACCTTC
size: few; D: NA; J: TRBJ1-1; length: 12; V: TRBV11-3; CDR3: CASSLDSGEAFF; DNA: TGTGCCAGCAGCTTAGATTCGGGGGAAGCTTTCTTT
size: NA; D: TRBD1; J: TRBJ2-7; length: 18; V: TRBV5-1; CDR3: CASSWGQGGLFSPYEQYF; DNA: TGCGCCAGCAGCTGGGGACAGGGGGGGTTGTTTTCACCCTACGAGCAGTACTTC
size: once; D: NA; J: TRBJ1-2; length: 13; V: TRBV7-2; CDR3: CASSLVAGKGYTF; DNA: TGTGCCAGCAGCTTAGTGGCAGGGAAGGGCTACACCTTC
size: NA; D: NA; J: TRBJ1-1; length: 14; V: TRBV6-5; CDR3: CASSYSAGRTEAFF; DNA: TGTGCCAGCAGTTACTCGGCAGGTAGGACTGAAGCTTTCTTT
size: NA; D: NA; J: TRBJ2-3; length: 16; V: TRBV19; CDR3: CASSPTQTGPPDTQYF; DNA: TGTGCCAGTAGCCCTACGCAAACCGGTCCACCAGATACGCAGTATTTT
size: NA; D: NA; J: TRBJ1-1; length: 16; V: TRBV7-2; CDR3: CASSLTRSVMNTEAFF; DNA: TGTGCCAGCAGCTTAACCAGGTCCGTTATGAACACTGAAGCTTTCTTT
size: NA; D: TRBD1; J: TRBJ1-3; length: 14; V: TRBV30; CDR3: CAWQEGAYGNTIYF; DNA: TGTGCCTGGCAGGAGGGGGCTTATGGAAACACCATATATTTT
size: NA; D: TRBD2; J: TRBJ2-1; length: 17; V: TRBV9; CDR3: CASSVGEGLAGGNEQFF; DNA: TGTGCCAGCAGCGTAGGAGAGGGACTAGCGGGGGGCAATGAGCAGTTCTTC
size: few; D: NA; J: TRBJ2-3; length: 14; V: TRBV5-4; CDR3: CASSPSGRTDTQYF; DNA: TGTGCCAGCAGCCCCAGCGGAAGGACAGATACGCAGTATTTT
size: NA; D: NA; J: TRBJ1-2; length: 15; V: TRBV5-6; CDR3: CASSLLAGAYSGYTF; DNA: TGTGCCAGCAGCTTGCTTGCGGGGGCTTACTCTGGCTACACCTTC
size: NA; D: NA; J: TRBJ1-5; length: 14; V: TRBV27; CDR3: CASSLAGINQPQHF; DNA: TGTGCCAGCAGTTTAGCGGGGATAAATCAGCCCCAGCATTTT
size: NA; D: TRBD1; J: TRBJ1-4; length: 13; V: TRBV9; CDR3: CASKGQINEKLFF; DNA: TGTGCCAGCAAGGGACAGATTAATGAAAAACTGTTTTTT
size: NA; D: NA; J: TRBJ1-2; length: 8; V: TRBV20-1; CDR3: CSSQWYTF; DNA: TGCAGTTCTCAGTGGTACACCTTC
size: NA; D: TRBD1; J: TRBJ2-7; length: 14; V: TRBV4-1; CDR3: CASSQSTGAYEQYF; DNA: TGCGCCAGCAGCCAGAGTACAGGGGCCTACGAGCAGTACTTC
size: NA; D: NA; J: TRBJ1-1; length: 14; V: TRBV30; CDR3: CAWRGQGGGGEAFF; DNA: TGTGCCTGGAGGGGGCAGGGCGGTGGAGGGGAAGCTTTCTTT
size: NA; D: NA; J: TRBJ1-5; length: 15; V: TRBV6-1; CDR3: CASSLGRGGLQPQHF; DNA: TGTGCCAGCAGTTTAGGTAGGGGAGGACTACAGCCCCAGCATTTT
size: few; D: NA; J: TRBJ1-4; length: 14; V: TRBV27; CDR3: CASSLTGYPEKLFF; DNA: TGTGCCAGCAGTTTAACGGGTTATCCTGAAAAACTGTTTTTT
size: few; D: TRBD2; J: TRBJ2-1; length: 12; V: TRBV6-5; CDR3: CASSWGGNEQFF; DNA: TGTGCCAGCAGTTGGGGGGGGAATGAGCAGTTCTTC
size: NA; D: NA; J: TRBJ1-3; length: 14; V: TRBV6-5; CDR3: CASTDGYSGNTIYF; DNA: TGTGCCAGCACCGACGGGTACTCTGGAAACACCATATATTTT
size: NA; D: TRBD2; J: TRBJ2-7; length: 13; V: TRBV27; CDR3: CASASGRWYEQYF; DNA: TGTGCCAGCGCTAGCGGGAGATGGTACGAGCAGTACTTC
size: few; D: NA; J: TRBJ1-2; length: 11; V: TRBV19; CDR3: CASMSTQTYTF; DNA: TGTGCCAGTATGAGTACCCAAACCTACACCTTC
size: NA; D: NA; J: TRBJ2-1; length: 14; V: TRBV18; CDR3: CASLSVSGYNEQFF; DNA: TGTGCCAGCCTTAGCGTATCGGGCTACAATGAGCAGTTCTTC
size: NA; D: TRBD1; J: TRBJ1-1; length: 15; V: TRBV5-5; CDR3: CASSSLDRGGPEAFF; DNA: TGTGCCAGCAGCTCCTTGGACAGGGGAGGGCCTGAAGCTTTCTTT
size: NA; D: NA; J: TRBJ1-5; length: 13; V: TRBV6-1; CDR3: CASSKTDNQPQHF; DNA: TGTGCCAGCAGTAAGACAGACAATCAGCCCCAGCATTTT
size: NA; D: NA; J: TRBJ1-5; length: 15; V: TRBV27; CDR3: CASSLSWVAGQPQHF; DNA: TGTGCCAGCAGTTTATCTTGGGTGGCAGGACAGCCCCAGCATTTT
size: NA; D: NA; J: TRBJ1-2; length: 13; V: TRBV25-1; CDR3: CASSESGQTGCTF; DNA: TGTGCCAGCAGTGAATCCGGACAGACTGGCTGCACCTTC
size: NA; D: TRBD2; J: TRBJ2-1; length: 14; V: TRBV10-1; CDR3: CASSGTSGIREQFF; DNA: TGCGCCAGCAGCGGGACTAGCGGGATACGTGAGCAGTTCTTC
size: NA; D: TRBD1; J: TRBJ2-5; length: 15; V: TRBV5-4; CDR3: CASSFFGQGQETQYF; DNA: TGTGCCAGCAGCTTCTTTGGACAGGGCCAAGAGACCCAGTACTTC
size: NA; D: TRBD1; J: TRBJ1-3; length: 17; V: TRBV5-4; CDR3: CASSTATGSPSGNTIYF; DNA: TGTGCCAGCAGCACCGCGACAGGGAGCCCCTCTGGAAACACCATATATTTT
size: NA; D: NA; J: TRBJ2-6; length: 14; V: TRBV10-3; CDR3: CAISDGSGANVLTF; DNA: TGTGCCATCAGTGACGGGTCTGGGGCCAACGTCCTGACTTTC
size: NA; D: NA; J: TRBJ1-2; length: 13; V: TRBV18; CDR3: CASSPTDSYGYTF; DNA: TGTGCCAGCTCACCCACGGACTCCTATGGCTACACCTTC
size: once; D: NA; J: TRBJ1-2; length: 14; V: TRBV7-2; CDR3: CASSLNRAGEGYTF; DNA: TGTGCCAGCAGCTTAAACAGGGCAGGGGAAGGCTACACCTTC
size: few; D: NA; J: TRBJ2-1; length: 15; V: TRBV7-2; CDR3: CASSLAGGPYNEQFF; DNA: TGTGCCAGCAGCTTAGCCGGAGGCCCCTACAATGAGCAGTTCTTC
size: NA; D: NA; J: TRBJ2-7; length: 13; V: TRBV6-5; CDR3: CAIGAGTSYEQYF; DNA: TGTGCTATTGGGGCAGGGACTTCTTACGAGCAGTACTTC
size: NA; D: TRBD2; J: TRBJ2-7; length: 14; V: TRBV6-1; CDR3: CASSEGLAVYEQYF; DNA: TGTGCCAGCAGTGAAGGGCTAGCGGTCTACGAGCAGTACTTC
size: NA; D: NA; J: TRBJ2-3; length: 17; V: TRBV10-3; CDR3: CAISESTQGPGTDTQYF; DNA: TGTGCCATCAGTGAGTCGACTCAGGGTCCGGGCACAGATACGCAGTATTTT
size: few; D: TRBD1; J: TRBJ2-5; length: 13; V: TRBV6-5; CDR3: CASRVDREETQYF; DNA: TGTGCCAGCAGGGTGGACAGGGAAGAGACCCAGTACTTC
size: NA; D: TRBD2; J: TRBJ2-1; length: 16; V: TRBV10-3; CDR3: CAISDLAGGDYNEQFF; DNA: TGTGCCATCAGTGACCTCGCGGGAGGGGACTACAATGAGCAGTTCTTC
size: NA; D: TRBD2; J: TRBJ2-7; length: 14; V: TRBV11-2; CDR3: CASSLGSGPYEQYF; DNA: TGTGCCAGCAGCTTAGGTAGCGGGCCCTACGAGCAGTACTTC
size: NA; D: NA; J: TRBJ2-3; length: 14; V: TRBV10-3; CDR3: CAIGEERGTDTQYF; DNA: TGTGCCATCGGGGAGGAAAGGGGCACAGATACGCAGTATTTT
size: NA; D: NA; J: TRBJ2-1; length: 14; V: TRBV9; CDR3: CASSVVSGENEQFF; DNA: TGTGCCAGCAGCGTAGTGTCAGGGGAAAATGAGCAGTTCTTC
size: NA; D: TRBD1; J: TRBJ1-3; length: 16; V: TRBV16; CDR3: CASSLETGVSGNTIYF; DNA: TGTGCCAGCAGCCTCGAGACAGGGGTCTCTGGAAACACCATATATTTT
size: NA; D: NA; J: TRBJ1-1; length: 15; V: TRBV6-4; CDR3: CASIPNAGGNTEAFF; DNA: TGTGCCAGCATTCCGAACGCAGGTGGGAACACTGAAGCTTTCTTT
size: NA; D: NA; J: TRBJ1-3; length: 15; V: TRBV5-4; CDR3: CASSLAGGLGNTIYF; DNA: TGTGCCAGCAGCCTGGCGGGCGGGCTTGGGAACACCATATATTTT
size: few; D: TRBD1; J: TRBJ1-1; length: 15; V: TRBV7-3; CDR3: CASIGQGRRYTEAFF; DNA: TGTGCCAGCATCGGACAGGGGCGTAGGTACACTGAAGCTTTCTTT
size: NA; D: TRBD2; J: TRBJ2-2; length: 17; V: TRBV7-9; CDR3: CSSSRGGAGVNTGELFF; DNA: TGTTCCAGCAGCCGGGGGGGGGCGGGGGTGAACACCGGGGAGCTGTTTTTT
size: NA; D: NA; J: TRBJ2-1; length: 15; V: TRBV10-3; CDR3: CAISESRTGGNEQFF; DNA: TGTGCCATCAGTGAGTCGCGGACAGGAGGGAATGAGCAGTTCTTC
size: NA; D: TRBD1; J: TRBJ1-2; length: 15; V: TRBV5-5; CDR3: CASSWGTGGGYGYTF; DNA: TGTGCCAGCAGCTGGGGGACAGGGGGCGGCTATGGCTACACCTTC
size: NA; D: TRBD1; J: TRBJ1-4; length: 15; V: TRBV9; CDR3: CASSGKTGGNEKLFF; DNA: TGTGCCAGCAGCGGGAAAACAGGGGGGAATGAAAAACTGTTTTTT